This T cell receptor beta chain came from a study of OX40 agonist ivuxolimab in advanced cancers. The wider study: Recorded diagnoses for dose-escalation patients were hepatocellular carcinoma, melanoma, renal cell or head and neck cancer.

The CDR3 is 14 residues long. V dropped 1 base and J dropped 6 bases, with 12 bases sitting between them. Germline CDR1 and CDR2: MDHEN and SYDVKM. Blood draws occurred at baseline, cycle 4 day 1, and cycle 7 day 1. Notes on this clone: Antigen unknown.

Measured with immunoSEQ multiplex PCR; TCRdb has only the in-frame clones, and not every one. This table holds roughly 80,000 clones, around nine tenths found once. Study-wide results and caveats: Among T cells, CD8+ cells averaged more expanded clones than CD4+ cells.

The specimen was CD4+ or CD8+ T cells sorted from blood, collected in a trial of the OX40 agonist ivuxolimab. This TCR was recovered from an adult with an advanced solid tumor such as melanoma, head and neck, liver or kidney cancer. The V gene is TRBV28, the J gene TRBJ1-1; maybe TRBD1 (6 bases). CDR3 coding DNA: TGTGCCAGCAGTTTATCGCTAACAGGGTCTGAAGCTTTCTTT. As protein: CASSLSLTGSEAFF.